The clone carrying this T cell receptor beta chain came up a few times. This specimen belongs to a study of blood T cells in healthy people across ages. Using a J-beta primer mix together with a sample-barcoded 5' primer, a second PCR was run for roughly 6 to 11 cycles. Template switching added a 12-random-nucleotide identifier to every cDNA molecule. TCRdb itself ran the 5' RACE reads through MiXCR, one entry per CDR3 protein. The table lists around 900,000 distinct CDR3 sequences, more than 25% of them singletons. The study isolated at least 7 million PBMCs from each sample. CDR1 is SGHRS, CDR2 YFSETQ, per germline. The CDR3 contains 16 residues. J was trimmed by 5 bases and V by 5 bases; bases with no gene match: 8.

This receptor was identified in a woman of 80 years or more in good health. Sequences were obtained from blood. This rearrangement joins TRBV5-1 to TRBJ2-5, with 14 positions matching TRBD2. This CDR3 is CASRRTSGGFGETQYF. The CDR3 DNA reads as TGCGCCAGCAGGCGGACTAGCGGGGGGTTTGGGGAGACCCAGTACTTC.